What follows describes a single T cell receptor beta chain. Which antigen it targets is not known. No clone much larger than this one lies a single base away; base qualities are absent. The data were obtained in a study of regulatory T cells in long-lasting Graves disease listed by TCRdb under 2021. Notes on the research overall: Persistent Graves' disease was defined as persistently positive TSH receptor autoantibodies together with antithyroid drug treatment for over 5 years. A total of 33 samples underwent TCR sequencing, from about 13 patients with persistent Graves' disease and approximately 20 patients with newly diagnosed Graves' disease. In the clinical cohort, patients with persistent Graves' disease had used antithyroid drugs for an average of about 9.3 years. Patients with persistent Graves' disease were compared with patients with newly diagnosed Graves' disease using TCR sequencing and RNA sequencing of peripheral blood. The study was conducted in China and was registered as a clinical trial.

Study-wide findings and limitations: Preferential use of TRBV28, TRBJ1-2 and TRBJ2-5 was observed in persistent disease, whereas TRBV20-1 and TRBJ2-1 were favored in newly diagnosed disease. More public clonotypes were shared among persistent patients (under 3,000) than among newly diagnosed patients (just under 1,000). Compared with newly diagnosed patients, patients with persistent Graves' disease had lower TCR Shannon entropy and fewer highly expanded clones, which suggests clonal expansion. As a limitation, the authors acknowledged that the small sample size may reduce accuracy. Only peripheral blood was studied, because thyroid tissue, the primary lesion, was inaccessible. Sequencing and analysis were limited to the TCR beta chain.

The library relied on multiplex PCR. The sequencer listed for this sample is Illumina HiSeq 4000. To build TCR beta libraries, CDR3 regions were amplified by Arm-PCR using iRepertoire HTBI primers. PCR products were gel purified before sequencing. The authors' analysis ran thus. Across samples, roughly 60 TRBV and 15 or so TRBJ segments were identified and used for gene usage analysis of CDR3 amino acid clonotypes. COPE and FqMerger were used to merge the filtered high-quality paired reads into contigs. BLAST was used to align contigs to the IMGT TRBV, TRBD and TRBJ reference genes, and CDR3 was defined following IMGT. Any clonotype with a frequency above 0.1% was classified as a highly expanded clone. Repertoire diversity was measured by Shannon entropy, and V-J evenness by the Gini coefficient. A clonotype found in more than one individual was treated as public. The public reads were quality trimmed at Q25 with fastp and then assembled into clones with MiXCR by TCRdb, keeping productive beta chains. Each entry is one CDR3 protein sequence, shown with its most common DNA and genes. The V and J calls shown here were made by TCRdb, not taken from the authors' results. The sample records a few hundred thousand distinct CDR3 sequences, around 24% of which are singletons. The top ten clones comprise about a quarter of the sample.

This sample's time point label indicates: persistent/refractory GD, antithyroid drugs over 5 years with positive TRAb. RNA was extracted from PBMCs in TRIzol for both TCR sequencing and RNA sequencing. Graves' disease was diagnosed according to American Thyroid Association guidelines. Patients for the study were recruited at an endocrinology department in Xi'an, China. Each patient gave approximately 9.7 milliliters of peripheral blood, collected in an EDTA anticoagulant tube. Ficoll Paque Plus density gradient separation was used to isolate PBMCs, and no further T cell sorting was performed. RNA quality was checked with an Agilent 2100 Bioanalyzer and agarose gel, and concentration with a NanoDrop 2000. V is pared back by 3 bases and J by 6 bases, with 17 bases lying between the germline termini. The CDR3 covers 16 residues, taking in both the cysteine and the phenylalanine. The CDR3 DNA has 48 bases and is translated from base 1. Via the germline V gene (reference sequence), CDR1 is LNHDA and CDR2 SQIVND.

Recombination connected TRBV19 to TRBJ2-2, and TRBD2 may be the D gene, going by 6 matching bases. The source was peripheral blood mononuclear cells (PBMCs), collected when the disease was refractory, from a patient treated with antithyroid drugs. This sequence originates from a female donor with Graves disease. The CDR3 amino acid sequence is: CASSMGGTFTPGELFF. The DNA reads TGTGCCAGTAGTATGGGGGGAACCTTCACCCCCGGGGAGCTGTTTTTT. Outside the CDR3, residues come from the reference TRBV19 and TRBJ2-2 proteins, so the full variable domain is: DGGITQSPKYLFRKEGQNVTLSCEQNLNHDAMYWYRQDPGQGLRLIYYSQIVNDFQKGDIAEGYSVSREKKESFPLTVTSAQKNPTAFYLCASSMGGTFTPGELFFGEGSRLTVL.